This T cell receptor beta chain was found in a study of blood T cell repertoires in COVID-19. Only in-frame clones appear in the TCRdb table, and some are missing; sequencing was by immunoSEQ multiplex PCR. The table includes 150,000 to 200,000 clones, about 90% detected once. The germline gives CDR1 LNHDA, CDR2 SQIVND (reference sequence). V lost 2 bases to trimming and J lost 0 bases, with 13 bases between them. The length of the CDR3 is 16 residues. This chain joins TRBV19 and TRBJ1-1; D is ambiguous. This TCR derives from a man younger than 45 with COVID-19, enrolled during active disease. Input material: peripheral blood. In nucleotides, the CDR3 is TGTGCCAGTAGTATACTGACTTCATGGGTGAACACTGAAGCTTTCTTT. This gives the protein CASSILTSWVNTEAFF.